Following are 4 T cell receptor beta chains from one sample sequenced in a study of metastatic and nonmetastatic thyroid tumors. TCRdb recomputed clones from the PCR reads via MiXCR. The data contain roughly 30,000 clones, about 32% of them singletons. All patients reached thyroid surgery having received no treatment beforehand. The material sequenced was blood. The receptors originated from a female donor with papillary thyroid cancer or a benign thyroid nodule (not recorded which). Some clones in this sample may be carry-over from other donors' samples.

This clone appeared many times. The rearrangement links TRBV19 to TRBJ1-2; D unresolved. The V end was cut by 4 bases, the J end by 0 bases, with 12 bases between. CDR3 length: 15 residues. Germline loops: CDR1 LNHDA, CDR2 SQIVND (reference sequence). The CDR3 DNA sequence: TGTGCCAGTAGTACTGACGTGAACGCTAACTATGGCTACACCTTC. Protein: CASSTDVNANYGYTF.

The rearrangement links TRBV11-2 to TRBJ2-1; D gene ambiguous. Trimming stripped 3 bases from V and 6 bases from J, with 15 bases between. CDR1 is SGHAT and CDR2 is FQNNGV in the germline V gene. CDR3 size: 15 residues. Here the CDR3 reads CASSFRVGSVNEQFF. For the CDR3, the DNA is TGTGCCAGCAGCTTTAGAGTTGGAAGCGTCAATGAGCAGTTCTTC.

At least ten counts were recorded for this clone. This chain uses TRBV5-1 with TRBJ1-1; 7 bases fit TRBD1. V lost 0 bases and J lost 4; bases outside the gene matches: 3. The CDR3 runs 14 residues. The germline gives CDR1 SGHRS, CDR2 YFSETQ. The CDR3 here is CASSLAQGFTEAFF. CDR3 nucleotides: TGCGCCAGCAGCTTGGCACAGGGGTTCACTGAAGCTTTCTTT.

This clone came up many times. CDR3 in DNA: TGTGCCAGCAGCACCTCGGGACAGGGGGCCCAGGGCTACACCTTC. Translating gives CASSTSGQGAQGYTF. The chain is built from TRBV9 and TRBJ1-2, with TRBD1 identical over 12 bases. Unmatched junction bases numbered 9, after V lost 4 bases and J lost 8 bases. The germline V gene encodes CDR1 SGDLS and CDR2 YYNGEE. This CDR3 spans 15 amino acids.